This T cell receptor (beta chain) was found in a study of T-cell memory formation after mild COVID-19. The CDR3 sequence is 13 residues long. Germline V gene data show CDR1 as SGHRS and CDR2 as YFSETQ. Trimming left V 1 base short and J 3 bases short, with 6 bases between. TCRdb re-called the 5' RACE reads with MiXCR, one entry per CDR3 protein. Of approximately 290,000 distinct CDR3 sequences listed, roughly 15% were seen once; the top ten hold more than 20%. This clonotype came up many times. The sequence was collected from a man younger than 30 who had mild COVID-19 (a few samples of this study predate the infection). Cell type and time point are not known. The material sequenced was PBMCs or a T cell subset sorted from them (not recorded which). The genes are TRBV5-1 and TRBJ2-3; D unclear. CDR3 sequence (DNA): TGCGCCAGCAGCTTGCAAAGAACAGATACGCAGTATTTT. Translating gives CASSLQRTDTQYF. The full variable domain, rest sourced from reference TRBV5-1 and TRBJ2-3, is KAGVTQTPRYLIKTRGQQVTLSCSPISGHRSVSWYQQTPGQGLQFLFEYFSETQRNKGNFPGRFSGRQFSNSRSEMNVSTLELGDSALYLCASSLQRTDTQYFGPGTRLTVL.